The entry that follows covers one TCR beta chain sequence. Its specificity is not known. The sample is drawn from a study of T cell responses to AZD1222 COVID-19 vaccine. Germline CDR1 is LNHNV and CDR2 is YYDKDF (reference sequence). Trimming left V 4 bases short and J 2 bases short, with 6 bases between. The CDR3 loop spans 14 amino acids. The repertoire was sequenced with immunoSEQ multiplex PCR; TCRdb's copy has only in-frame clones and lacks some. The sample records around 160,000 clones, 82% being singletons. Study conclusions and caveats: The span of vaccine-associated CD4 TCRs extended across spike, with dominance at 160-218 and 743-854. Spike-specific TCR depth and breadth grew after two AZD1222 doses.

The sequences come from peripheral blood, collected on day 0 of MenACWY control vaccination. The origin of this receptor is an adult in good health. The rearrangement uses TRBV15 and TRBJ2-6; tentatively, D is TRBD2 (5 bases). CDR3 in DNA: TGTGCCACCAGCAAGGGAGCTGGGGCCAACGTCCTGACTTTC. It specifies CATSKGAGANVLTF.